The 8 T cell receptor beta chains in this list originate from one sample, sequenced in a study of T cell repertoires in cytomegalovirus infection. TCRdb reanalysed the reads using MiXCR and keeps one entry per CDR3 protein. The profile shows over 450,000 distinct CDR3 sequences, 11% of them singletons. Sequencing input: PBMCs. All receptors come from a human donor in good health (CMV status not recorded). Some clones in this sample may be carry-over from other donors' samples.

V gene TRBV15 combines with J gene TRBJ2-1; 9 bases match TRBD2. The CDR3 length is 16 residues. Trimming at V came to 1 base and at J to 9 bases, leaving 10 bases not matched to a gene. CDR1 and CDR2 (germline): LNHNV, YYDKDF (reference sequence). The CDR3 reads CATSRARGSGSAEQFF. The CDR3, as DNA: TGTGCCACCAGCAGAGCCCGGGGTAGCGGGAGCGCTGAGCAGTTCTTC.

This clonotype came up many times. This rearrangement joins TRBV6-2 or TRBV6-3 to TRBJ1-5; D is unresolved. Trimming removed 4 bases at V and 0 bases at J, with 7 bases between. The CDR3 loop spans 14 amino acids. Germline-derived CDR1 and CDR2 are MNHEY and SVGEGT. The CDR3 spells CASSWSDSNQPQHF. The DNA for the CDR3 is TGTGCCAGCAGTTGGTCAGATAGCAATCAGCCCCAGCATTTT.

The V call is TRBV19, the J call TRBJ2-7; D remains unclear. The CDR3 covers 15 residues. Trimming took 1 base from V and 0 from J, leaving 10 bases between them. CDR1 is LNHDA and CDR2 is SQIVND in the germline V gene (reference sequence). The CDR3 DNA is TGTGCCAGTAGTATAGGGGGATCCTACTCCTACGAGCAGTACTTC. Amino acid sequence: CASSIGGSYSYEQYF.

This clonotype was seen many times. V usage is TRBV29-1 and J usage is TRBJ1-1; a possible D gene is TRBD1 (6 bases). This CDR3 comprises 11 residues. CDR1 SQVTM and CDR2 ANQGSEA come from the germline V gene. This CDR3 is CSARGTTEAFF. CDR3 nucleotides: TGCAGTGCCAGGGGTACGACTGAAGCTTTCTTT.

This clonotype came up many times. The rearrangement links TRBV2 to TRBJ2-2; D possibly corresponds to TRBD1 (5 bases). The V gene lost 6 bases and the J gene lost 5 bases, with 13 bases spanning the gap. The CDR3 is 14 residues long. The germline V gene has CDR1 SNHLY and CDR2 FYNNEI. CDR3 amino acids: CASRELRGTGELFF. The CDR3, as DNA: TGTGCCAGCAGAGAGTTAAGGGGAACCGGGGAGCTGTTTTTT.

This clonotype came up a few times. This rearrangement joins TRBV20-1 to TRBJ2-5; no clear D. Germline V lookup: CDR1 DFQATT, CDR2 SNEGSKA (reference sequence). This CDR3 is built from 12 residues. V was cut by 6 bases and J by 2 bases, with 10 bases left in between. The CDR3 DNA reads TGCAGTGCGCGGACCCTGCAAGAGACCCAGTACTTC. It translates to CSARTLQETQYF.

This clonotype turned up a few times. CDR3 bases: TGCAGCGTTCCGGGACAGGGGGCGCAAGTCGGGGAGCTGTTTTTT. It translates to CSVPGQGAQVGELFF. V usage is TRBV29-1 and J usage is TRBJ2-2, with 12 bases that match TRBD1. The CDR3 is made up of 15 amino acids. The trim removed 5 bases at V and 7 bases at J, leaving 8 bases unmatched. Germline CDR1 SQVTM, CDR2 ANQGSEA.

In this sample, this clonotype turned up a few times. The V gene is TRBV5-4, the J gene TRBJ2-5; D not certain. The CDR3 is 15 residues long. Germline V gene sequence: CDR1 SGHNT, CDR2 YYREEE (reference sequence). The germline V and J ends were trimmed by 0 bases and 2 bases, with 11 bases remaining between them. CDR3 nucleotides: TGTGCCAGCAGCTTGGACTACTCATTTCAAGAGACCCAGTACTTC. Translation gives CASSLDYSFQETQYF.